Below are 16 T cell receptor beta chains sequenced from a single sample in a study of beta chain features in type 1 diabetes. All of the isolated RNA was reverse transcribed, so expressed TCRB transcripts were sequenced. Assay: immunoSEQ multiplex PCR; the TCRdb copy retains only in-frame clones and omits some. The sample lists hundreds of thousands of clones, roughly a sixth occurring once. The sequenced sample consisted of naive CD4+ T cells from blood. These TCRs come from a woman between 18 and 30 years old in good health.

The chain couples TRBV7-9 to TRBJ2-3; 8 bases map to TRBD1. CDR3 size: 15 residues. Trimming cost V 5 bases and J 0 bases; bases outside gene matches: 4. Germline CDR1 is SEHNR and CDR2 is FQNEAQ (reference sequence). As DNA, the CDR3 is TGTGCCAGCAGCGAAAGACAGGGGAGCACAGATACGCAGTATTTT. This translates into CASSERQGSTDTQYF.

The V gene is TRBV10-3, the J gene TRBJ1-1; the D gene is possibly TRBD1 (5 bases). Germline CDR1 ENHRY, CDR2 SYGVKD. This CDR3 comprises 12 residues. With 11 bases removed from V and 1 base from J, the gap between germline ends came to 11 bases. CDR3 sequence reads: CAARGGNTEAFF. The DNA of the CDR3 is TGTGCCGCCCGCGGGGGGAACACTGAAGCTTTCTTT.

This clone was seen a handful of times. The chain combines TRBV7-9 with TRBJ2-7; tentatively, D is TRBD2 (6 bases). Germline V gene sequence: CDR1 SEHNR, CDR2 FQNEAQ (reference sequence). V was trimmed by 5 bases and J by 6 bases, leaving 14 bases between them. The CDR3 covers 13 residues. The CDR3 nucleotides are TGTGCCAGCAGCAAGCTAGAGGAGGGCGAGCAGTACTTC. Its protein is CASSKLEEGEQYF.

The J gene is TRBJ2-7, the V gene TRBV28; no clear D. Looked up from germline, CDR1 is MDHEN and CDR2 is SYDVKM. The CDR3 covers 14 residues. Deletions cut 2 bases from V and 2 bases from J, with 10 bases between. In nucleotides, the CDR3 is TGTGCCAGCAGTTTAGTGGGGATTCCCTACGAGCAGTACTTC. It translates to CASSLVGIPYEQYF.

V gene TRBV28 combines with J gene TRBJ2-6; D call uncertain. This CDR3 region has 14 residues. V shed 6 bases and J shed 2 bases, with 8 bases lying between them. Germline CDR1 MDHEN, CDR2 SYDVKM. The CDR3 is CASSRDAGANVLTF. The CDR3, as DNA: TGTGCCAGCAGCCGAGATGCTGGGGCCAACGTCCTGACTTTC.

This clone was counted a few times. This specimen includes other DNA sequences encoding the same CDR3. The rearrangement joins TRBV7-9 to TRBJ2-1, with 7 bases aligning to TRBD1. The length of the CDR3 is 15 residues. Germline assignment: CDR1 SEHNR and CDR2 FQNEAQ (reference sequence). V shed 3 bases, J shed 1 base, and the junction held 3 bases outside the gene matches. This CDR3 is CASSFSGGSYNEQFF. CDR3 coding DNA: TGTGCCAGCAGCTTCTCAGGGGGATCCTACAATGAGCAGTTCTTC.

This clone has a handful of counts. The rearrangement joins TRBV25-1 to TRBJ1-5; 9 bases agree with TRBD1. V trimming: 6 bases; J trimming: 6 bases; junction bases outside the gene matches: 3. CDR3 length: 13 amino acids. Germline values: CDR1 MGHDK, CDR2 SYGVNS. The CDR3 DNA reads TGTGCCAGCAGGGGACAGGGAGGTCAGCCCCAGCATTTT. This sequence encodes CASRGQGGQPQHF. Supplemented by reference TRBV25-1 and TRBJ1-5, the full variable domain reads EADIYQTPRYLVIGTGKKITLECSQTMGHDKMYWYQQDPGMELHLIHYSYGVNSTEKGDLSSESTVSRIRTEHFPLTLESARPSHTSQYLCASRGQGGQPQHFGDGTRLSIL.

This CDR3 is CASSPGQGWYGYTF. DNA for the CDR3: TGTGCCAGCAGTCCCGGACAGGGTTGGTATGGCTACACCTTC. The gene calls are TRBV28 and TRBJ1-2; TRBD1 aligns across 8 bases. Germline trimming cut 5 bases from V and 5 bases from J; bases unmatched to any gene: 7. CDR1 MDHEN and CDR2 SYDVKM come from the germline V gene. This CDR3 region has 14 residues.

This clone has just a few counts. V usage is TRBV4-3 and J usage is TRBJ2-1; D may be TRBD1 (6 bases). CDR3 size: 19 residues. Trimming removed 3 bases at V and 0 bases at J, with 21 bases between. The V gene's germline CDR1 is LGHNA and CDR2 YSLEER. The CDR3 nucleotides read TGCGCCAGCAGCCACTGGGACACAAGTCATCTAGCCTCCTACAATGAGCAGTTCTTC. Translation gives CASSHWDTSHLASYNEQFF.

This clone was picked up a small number of times. In DNA form, the CDR3 reads TGTGCCAGCAGCGTTTCTAGCGAGTCCTACGAGCAGTACTTC. As protein: CASSVSSESYEQYF. The V and J genes are TRBV9 and TRBJ2-7, with D possibly matching TRBD2 (6 bases). Germline CDR1 and CDR2: SGDLS and YYNGEE. V shed 2 bases and J shed 1 base, with 10 bases lying between them. CDR3 size: 14 residues.

V and J are TRBV11-2 and TRBJ1-5, with D unclear. V lost 4 bases and J 3 bases, leaving 7 bases between the germline ends. The CDR3 is 13 amino acids. Germline V gene sequence: CDR1 SGHAT, CDR2 FQNNGV. This chain's CDR3 is CASSSQPNQPQHF. Written as DNA, the CDR3 is TGTGCCAGCAGCTCCCAACCCAATCAGCCCCAGCATTTT.

This clone turned up a few times. The chain combines TRBV19 with TRBJ2-5; the match to TRBD1 covers 9 bases. The CDR3 covers 16 residues. The germline gives CDR1 LNHDA, CDR2 SQIVND (reference sequence). The J segment lost 5 bases and the V segment lost 5 bases, leaving 12 bases of the junction unmatched. The CDR3: CASSEDRGRFLETQYF. The CDR3 nucleotides read TGTGCCAGTAGTGAGGACAGGGGAAGGTTTCTGGAGACCCAGTACTTC.

This chain uses TRBV28 with TRBJ2-7, with D tentatively TRBD1 (6 bases). Germline V lookup: CDR1 MDHEN, CDR2 SYDVKM. The CDR3 runs to 14 residues. Trimming took off 7 bases at V and 9 bases at J, with 22 bases between the two ends. Here the CDR3 DNA reads TGTGCCAGCACCACGACACAGGGAGCTACCGGGCAGTACTTC. It yields the protein CASTTTQGATGQYF.

This clone has more than one count but fewer than ten. V usage is TRBV2 and J usage is TRBJ2-7; possible D gene TRBD2, 6 bases. V lost 7 bases and J lost 3, with 19 bases in between. CDR1 is SNHLY, CDR2 FYNNEI, per germline. CDR3 length: 15 amino acids. The CDR3 is CASKSNSETSYEQYF. CDR3 sequence (DNA): TGTGCCAGCAAGTCCAATAGCGAGACTAGCTACGAGCAGTACTTC.

The J gene is TRBJ2-1, the V gene TRBV11-2; the D call may be TRBD1 or TRBD2 (5 bases each). This CDR3 has 16 amino acids. V was trimmed by 5 bases and J by 7 bases, leaving 21 bases between them. Germline CDR1 is SGHAT and CDR2 is FQNNGV. The CDR3 reads CASSHSGRASWNEQFF. Written as DNA, the CDR3 is TGTGCCAGCAGCCACTCGGGGCGGGCCTCGTGGAATGAGCAGTTCTTC.

The V and J genes are TRBV6-1 and TRBJ2-7, with 9 nucleotides matching TRBD2. This CDR3 has 15 amino acids. Germline CDR1 MNHNS, CDR2 SASEGT. The J segment lost 3 bases and the V segment lost 5 bases, leaving 8 bases of the junction unmatched. CDR3 protein: CASSPGGTSFYEQYF. Here the CDR3 DNA reads TGTGCCAGCAGTCCCGGGGGGACTAGCTTCTACGAGCAGTACTTC.